The 3 T cell receptor beta chains below come from one sample, sequenced in a study of T cell repertoires in cytomegalovirus infection. A single record per CDR3 protein comes from TCRdb applying MiXCR to the reads. This sample has a few hundred thousand distinct CDR3 sequences; roughly 15% occur once, and the top ten carry more than 10%. Sequenced material: PBMCs. The receptors stem from a human donor in good health (CMV status not recorded). Some clones in this sample may be carry-over from other donors' samples.

The chain carries TRBV6-5 and TRBJ2-1; 7 bases are shared with TRBD2. The germline V gene has CDR1 MNHEY and CDR2 SVGAGI. CDR3 length equals 14 residues. V shed 0 bases and J 7 bases; nucleotides not matched to a gene: 3. CDR3 in DNA: TGTGCCAGCAGTTACTCGGGGCGGGGGAATGAGCAGTTCTTC. Translated, it gives CASSYSGRGNEQFF.

This clonotype was seen many times. CDR3 coding DNA: TGTGCCAGCAGCTTAACAGGGGGGAATGAGCAGTTCTTC. Translated, it gives CASSLTGGNEQFF. The gene calls are TRBV7-6 and TRBJ2-1; 8 bases match TRBD1. This CDR3 contains 13 residues. Germline CDR1 and CDR2: SGHVS and FNYEAQ. Losses at the gene ends were 2 bases for V and 7 bases for J; bases not matched to a gene: 1. Variable domain in full (rest from reference TRBV7-6 and TRBJ2-1): GAGVSQSPRYKVTKRGQDVALRCDPISGHVSLYWYRQALGQGPEFLTYFNYEAQQDKSGLPNDRFSAERPEGSISTLTIQRTEQRDSAMYRCASSLTGGNEQFFGPGTRLTVL.

This clonotype was recorded at least ten times. The chain has TRBV7-9 and TRBJ2-1; D may be TRBD1 or TRBD2 (6 bases each). Germline CDR1 is SEHNR and CDR2 is FQNEAQ (reference sequence). With 5 bases removed from V and 4 bases from J, the gap between germline ends came to 15 bases. This CDR3 comprises 15 residues. The CDR3 spells CASSRGGQGYNEQFF. The CDR3 DNA follows: TGTGCCAGCAGCAGAGGGGGGCAGGGGTACAATGAGCAGTTCTTC. Full variable domain (outside the CDR3, taken from reference TRBV7-9 and TRBJ2-1): DTGVSQNPRHKITKRGQNVTFRCDPISEHNRLYWYRQTLGQGPEFLTYFQNEAQLEKSRLLSDRFSAERPKGSFSTLEIQRTEQGDSAMYLCASSRGGQGYNEQFFGPGTRLTVL.